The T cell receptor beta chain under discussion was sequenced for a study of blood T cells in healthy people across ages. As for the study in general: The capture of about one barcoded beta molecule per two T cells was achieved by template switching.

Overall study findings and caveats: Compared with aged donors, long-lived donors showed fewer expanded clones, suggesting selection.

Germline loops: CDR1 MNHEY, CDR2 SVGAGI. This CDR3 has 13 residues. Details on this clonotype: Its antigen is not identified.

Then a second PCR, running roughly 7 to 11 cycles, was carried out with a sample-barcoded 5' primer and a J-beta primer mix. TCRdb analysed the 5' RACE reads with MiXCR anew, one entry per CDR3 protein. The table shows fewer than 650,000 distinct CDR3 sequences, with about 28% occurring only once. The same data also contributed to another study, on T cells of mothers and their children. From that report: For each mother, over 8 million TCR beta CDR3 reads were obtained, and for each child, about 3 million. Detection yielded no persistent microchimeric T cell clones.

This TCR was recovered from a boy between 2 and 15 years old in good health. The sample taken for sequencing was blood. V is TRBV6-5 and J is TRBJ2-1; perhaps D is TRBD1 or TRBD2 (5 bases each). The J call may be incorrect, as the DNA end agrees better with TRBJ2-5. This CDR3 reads CASSFGTIGTQYF. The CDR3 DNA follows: TGTGCCAGCAGTTTCGGGACCATCGGGACCCAGTACTTC.